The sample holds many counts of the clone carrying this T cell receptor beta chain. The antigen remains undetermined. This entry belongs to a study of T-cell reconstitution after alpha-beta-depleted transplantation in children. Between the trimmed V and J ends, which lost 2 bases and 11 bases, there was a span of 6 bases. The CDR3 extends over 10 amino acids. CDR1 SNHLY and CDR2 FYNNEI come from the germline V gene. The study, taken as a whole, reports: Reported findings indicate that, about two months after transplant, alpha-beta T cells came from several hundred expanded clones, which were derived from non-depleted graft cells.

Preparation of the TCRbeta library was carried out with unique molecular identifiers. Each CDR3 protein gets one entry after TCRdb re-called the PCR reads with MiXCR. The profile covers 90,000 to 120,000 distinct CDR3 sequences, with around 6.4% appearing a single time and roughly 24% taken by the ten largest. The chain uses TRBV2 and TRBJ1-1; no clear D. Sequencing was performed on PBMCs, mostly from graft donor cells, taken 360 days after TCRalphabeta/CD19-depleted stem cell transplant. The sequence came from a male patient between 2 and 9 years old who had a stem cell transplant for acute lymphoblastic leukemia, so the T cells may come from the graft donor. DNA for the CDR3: TGTGCCAGCAGTGAACTGTGGGCTTTCTTT. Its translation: CASSELWAFF.